This T cell receptor beta chain was recorded in a study of CD8 T cells in Susac syndrome. The study, taken as a whole, reports: As acknowledged by the study, its TCR sequencing and HLA analysis included a relatively small number of individuals.

From blood CD8+ and CD4+ T cells, TCR beta sequences were generated. Negative isolation yielded the CD8+ and CD4+ T cells, while FACS enriched the TEMRA cells. As regards this clonotype: Its specificity is unknown.

V was clipped by 8 bases and J by 0 bases, with 13 bases between them. This CDR3 is built from 14 residues. Looked up from germline, CDR1 is WSHSY and CDR2 is SAAADI. Random-hexamer reverse transcription was applied to roughly 0.45 to 1 ug RNA. An immunoSEQ multiplex PCR amplified TCR beta CDR3 over 54 Vbeta and 13 Jbeta. One entry per CDR3 protein, called by TCRdb with MiXCR from the immunoSEQ multiplex PCR reads. The sample has around 140,000 distinct CDR3 sequences; 80% are singletons. This TCR was recovered from a human donor with multiple sclerosis. The gene calls are TRBV10-2 and TRBJ1-1, with D hard to call. The sequenced material came from CD8+ T cells from PBMCs. The chain's CDR3 is CASGLDGMNTEAFF. For the CDR3, the DNA is TGCGCCAGCGGACTGGACGGAATGAACACTGAAGCTTTCTTT.